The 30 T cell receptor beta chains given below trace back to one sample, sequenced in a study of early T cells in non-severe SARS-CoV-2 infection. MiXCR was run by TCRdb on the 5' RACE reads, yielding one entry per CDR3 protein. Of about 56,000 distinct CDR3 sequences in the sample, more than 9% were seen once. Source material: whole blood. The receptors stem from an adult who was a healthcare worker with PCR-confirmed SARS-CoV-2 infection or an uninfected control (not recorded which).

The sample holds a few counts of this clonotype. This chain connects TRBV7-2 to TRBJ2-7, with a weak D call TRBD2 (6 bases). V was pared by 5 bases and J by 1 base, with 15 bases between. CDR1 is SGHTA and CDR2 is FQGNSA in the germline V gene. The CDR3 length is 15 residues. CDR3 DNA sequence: TGTGCCAGCAGCATTCGACTAGGGGAGTCCTACGAGCAGTACTTC. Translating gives CASSIRLGESYEQYF.

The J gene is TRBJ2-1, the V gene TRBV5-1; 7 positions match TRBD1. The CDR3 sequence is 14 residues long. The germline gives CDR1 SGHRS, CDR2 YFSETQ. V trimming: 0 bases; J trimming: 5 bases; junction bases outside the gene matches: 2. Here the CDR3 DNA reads TGCGCCAGCAGCTTGGCCGGGACAGACAATGAGCAGTTCTTC. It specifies CASSLAGTDNEQFF.

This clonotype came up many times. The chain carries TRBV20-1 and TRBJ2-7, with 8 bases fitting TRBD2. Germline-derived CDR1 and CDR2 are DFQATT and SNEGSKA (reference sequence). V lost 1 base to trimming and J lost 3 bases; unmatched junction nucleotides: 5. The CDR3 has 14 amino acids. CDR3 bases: TGCAGTGCTAGAGGCAGAGCGGGAGACTACGAGCAGTACTTC. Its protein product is CSARGRAGDYEQYF.

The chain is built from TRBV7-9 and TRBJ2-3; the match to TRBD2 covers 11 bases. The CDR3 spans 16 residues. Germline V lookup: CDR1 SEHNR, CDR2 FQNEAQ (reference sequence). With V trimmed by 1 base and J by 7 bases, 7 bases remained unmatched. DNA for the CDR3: TGTGCCAGCAGCTTAGGGCTAGCGGGAGGATTTAATACGCAGTATTTT. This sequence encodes CASSLGLAGGFNTQYF.

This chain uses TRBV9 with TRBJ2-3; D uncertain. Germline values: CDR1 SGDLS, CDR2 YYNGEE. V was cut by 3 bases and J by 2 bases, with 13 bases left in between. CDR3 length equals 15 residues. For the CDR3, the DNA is TGTGCCAGCAGCGCCGACCTCCCCTACACAGATACGCAGTATTTT. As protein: CASSADLPYTDTQYF.

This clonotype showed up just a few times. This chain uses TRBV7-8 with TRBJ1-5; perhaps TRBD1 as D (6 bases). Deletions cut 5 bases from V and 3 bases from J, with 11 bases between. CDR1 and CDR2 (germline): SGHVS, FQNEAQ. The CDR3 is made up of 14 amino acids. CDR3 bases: TGTGCCAGCAGCCCCGGACAGTACAATCAGCCCCAGCATTTT. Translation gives CASSPGQYNQPQHF.

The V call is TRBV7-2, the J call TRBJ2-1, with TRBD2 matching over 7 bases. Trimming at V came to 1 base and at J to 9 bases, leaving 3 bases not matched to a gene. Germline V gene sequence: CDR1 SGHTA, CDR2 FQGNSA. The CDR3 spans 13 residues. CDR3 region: CASSLEREAEQFF. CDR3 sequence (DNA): TGTGCCAGCAGCTTAGAACGGGAGGCTGAGCAGTTCTTC.

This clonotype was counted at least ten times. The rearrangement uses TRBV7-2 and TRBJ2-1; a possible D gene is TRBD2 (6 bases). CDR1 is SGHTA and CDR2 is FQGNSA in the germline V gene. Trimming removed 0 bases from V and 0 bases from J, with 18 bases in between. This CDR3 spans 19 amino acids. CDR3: CASSLAGGMTLFSYNEQFF. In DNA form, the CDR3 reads TGTGCCAGCAGCTTAGCGGGGGGTATGACTCTTTTCTCCTACAATGAGCAGTTCTTC.

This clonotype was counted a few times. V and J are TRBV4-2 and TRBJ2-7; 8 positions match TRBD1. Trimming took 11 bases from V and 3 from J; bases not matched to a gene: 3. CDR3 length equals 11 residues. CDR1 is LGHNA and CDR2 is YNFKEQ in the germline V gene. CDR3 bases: TGTGCCGTCGGGACAGGCTACGAGCAGTACTTC. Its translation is CAVGTGYEQYF.

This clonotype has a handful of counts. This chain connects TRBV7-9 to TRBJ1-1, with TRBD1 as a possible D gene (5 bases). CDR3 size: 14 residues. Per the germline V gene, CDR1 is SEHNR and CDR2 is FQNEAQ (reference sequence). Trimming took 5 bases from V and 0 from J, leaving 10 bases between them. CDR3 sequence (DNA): TGTGCCAGCAGCCGCGGGGCCGTGAACACTGAAGCTTTCTTT. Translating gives CASSRGAVNTEAFF.

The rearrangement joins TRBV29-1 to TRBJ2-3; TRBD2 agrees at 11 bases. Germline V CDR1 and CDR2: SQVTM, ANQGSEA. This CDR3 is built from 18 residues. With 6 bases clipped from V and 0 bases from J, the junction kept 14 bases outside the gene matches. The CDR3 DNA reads TGCAGCGTCCCTGCAGGGGTAACTAGCGGGAGTAGCACAGATACGCAGTATTTT. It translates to CSVPAGVTSGSSTDTQYF.

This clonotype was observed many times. CDR3 sequence reads: CASSPGRQGGTDTQYF. In DNA, the CDR3 is TGTGCCAGTAGTCCTGGGAGACAGGGAGGCACAGATACGCAGTATTTT. The V gene is TRBV19, the J gene TRBJ2-3; 7 bases agree with TRBD1. Per the germline V gene, CDR1 is LNHDA and CDR2 is SQIVND (reference sequence). The junction had 9 bases not matched to a gene; V was cut back by 5 bases and J by 1 base. This CDR3 region has 16 residues.

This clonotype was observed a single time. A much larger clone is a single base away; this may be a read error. The CDR3 sequence: CASSFGLAGNEQVF. The DNA for the CDR3 is TGTGCCAGCAGCTTCGGACTAGCGGGAAATGAGCAGGTCTTC. This chain links TRBV11-2 with TRBJ2-1, with 12 bases lining up with TRBD2. Germline lookup yields CDR1 SGHAT and CDR2 FQNNGV. This CDR3 has 14 amino acids.

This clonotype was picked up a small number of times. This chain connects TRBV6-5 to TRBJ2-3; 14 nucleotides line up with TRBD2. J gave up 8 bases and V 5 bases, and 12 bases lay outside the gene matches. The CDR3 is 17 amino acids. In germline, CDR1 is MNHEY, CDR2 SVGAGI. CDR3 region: CASSPSIGLAGGGTQYF. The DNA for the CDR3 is TGTGCCAGCAGTCCCTCGATAGGACTAGCGGGAGGAGGTACGCAGTATTTT.

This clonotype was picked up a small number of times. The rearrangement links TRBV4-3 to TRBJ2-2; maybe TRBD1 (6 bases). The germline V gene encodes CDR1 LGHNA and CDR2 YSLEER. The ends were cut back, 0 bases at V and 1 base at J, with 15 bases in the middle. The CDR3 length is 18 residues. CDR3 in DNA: TGCGCCAGCAGCCAAGAGCGACAGGAGACCTTGAACACCGGGGAGCTGTTTTTT. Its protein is CASSQERQETLNTGELFF.

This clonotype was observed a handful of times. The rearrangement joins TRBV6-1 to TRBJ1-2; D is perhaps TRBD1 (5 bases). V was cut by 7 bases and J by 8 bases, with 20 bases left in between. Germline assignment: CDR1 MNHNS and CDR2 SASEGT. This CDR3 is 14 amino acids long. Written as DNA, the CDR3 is TGTGCCAGCAACCCGAGGTGGGGGGATGGCGGCTACACCTTC. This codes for CASNPRWGDGGYTF.

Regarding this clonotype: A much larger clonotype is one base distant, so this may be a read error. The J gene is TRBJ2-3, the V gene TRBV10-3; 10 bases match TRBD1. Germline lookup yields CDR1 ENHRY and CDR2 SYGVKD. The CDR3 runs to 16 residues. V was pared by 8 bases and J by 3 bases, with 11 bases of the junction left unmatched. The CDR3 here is CAIGSPGTGATDTQYF. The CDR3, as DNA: TGTGCCATCGGCTCTCCCGGGACAGGGGCAACAGATACGCAGTATTTT.

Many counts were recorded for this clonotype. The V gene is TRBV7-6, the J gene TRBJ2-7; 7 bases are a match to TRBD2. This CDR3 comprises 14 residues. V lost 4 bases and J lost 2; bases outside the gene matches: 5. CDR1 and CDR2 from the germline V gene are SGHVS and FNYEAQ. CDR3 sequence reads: CASSSGEGPYEQYF. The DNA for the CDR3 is TGTGCCAGCAGCTCCGGGGAGGGGCCCTACGAGCAGTACTTC.

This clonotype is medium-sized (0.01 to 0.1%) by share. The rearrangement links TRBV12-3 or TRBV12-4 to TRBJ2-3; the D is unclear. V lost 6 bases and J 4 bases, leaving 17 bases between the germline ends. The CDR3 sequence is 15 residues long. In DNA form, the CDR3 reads TGTGCCAGCAGGGGTATTTCGGTTGGTTCAGATACGCAGTATTTT. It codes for CASRGISVGSDTQYF.

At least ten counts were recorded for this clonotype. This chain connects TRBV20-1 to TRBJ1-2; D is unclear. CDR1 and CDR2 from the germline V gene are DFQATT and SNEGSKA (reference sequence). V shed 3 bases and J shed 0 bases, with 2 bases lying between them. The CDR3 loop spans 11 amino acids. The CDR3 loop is CSARSNYGYTF. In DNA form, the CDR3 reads TGCAGTGCTAGGTCTAACTATGGCTACACCTTC.

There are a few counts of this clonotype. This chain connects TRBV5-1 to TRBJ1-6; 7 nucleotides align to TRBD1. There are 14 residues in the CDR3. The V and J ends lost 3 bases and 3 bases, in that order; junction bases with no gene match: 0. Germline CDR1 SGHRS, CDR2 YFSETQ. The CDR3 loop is CASSWDSYNSPLHF. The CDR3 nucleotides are TGCGCCAGCAGCTGGGACAGCTATAATTCACCCCTCCACTTT.

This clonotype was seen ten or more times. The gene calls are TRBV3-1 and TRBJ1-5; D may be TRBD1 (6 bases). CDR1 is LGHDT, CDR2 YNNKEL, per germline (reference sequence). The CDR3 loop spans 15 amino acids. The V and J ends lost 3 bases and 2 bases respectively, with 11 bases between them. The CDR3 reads CASSQGQGRNQPQHF. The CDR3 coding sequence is TGTGCCAGCAGCCAGGGGCAGGGGCGCAATCAGCCCCAGCATTTT.

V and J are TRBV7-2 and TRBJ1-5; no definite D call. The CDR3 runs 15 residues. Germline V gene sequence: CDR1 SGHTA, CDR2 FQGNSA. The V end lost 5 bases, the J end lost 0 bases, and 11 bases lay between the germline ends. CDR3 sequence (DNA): TGTGCCAGCAGCCCTAGGAGGGATAGCAATCAGCCCCAGCATTTT. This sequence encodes CASSPRRDSNQPQHF.

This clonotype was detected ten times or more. The CDR3 DNA reads TGCGCCAGCAGAAAGGACAGGGGGCTGGTGGAGACCCAGTACTTC. It is translated as CASRKDRGLVETQYF. The V and J genes are TRBV5-1 and TRBJ2-5, with 11 bases identical to TRBD1. This CDR3 contains 15 residues. Germline V CDR1 and CDR2: SGHRS, YFSETQ. The V gene end was trimmed by 5 bases and the J gene end by 5 bases; junction bases not matched to a gene: 8. Together with reference TRBV5-1 and TRBJ2-5, the CDR3 gives the full variable domain: KAGVTQTPRYLIKTRGQQVTLSCSPISGHRSVSWYQQTPGQGLQFLFEYFSETQRNKGNFPGRFSGRQFSNSRSEMNVSTLELGDSALYLCASRKDRGLVETQYFGPGTRLLVL.

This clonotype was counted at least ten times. CDR3 bases: TGTGCCAGCTCACCACAAGTAACCTACGAGCAGTACTTC. Translated, it gives CASSPQVTYEQYF. The chain couples TRBV18 to TRBJ2-7; no firm D call. CDR3 length: 13 amino acids. The germline V and J ends were trimmed by 1 base and 2 bases, with 6 bases remaining between them. Germline V gene sequence: CDR1 KGHSH, CDR2 LQKENI.

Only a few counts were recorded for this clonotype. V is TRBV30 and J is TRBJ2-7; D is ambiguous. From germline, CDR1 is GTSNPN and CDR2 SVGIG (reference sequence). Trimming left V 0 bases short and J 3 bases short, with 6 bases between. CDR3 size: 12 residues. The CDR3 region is CAWSVSNYEQYF. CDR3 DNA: TGTGCCTGGAGTGTGAGTAACTACGAGCAGTACTTC.

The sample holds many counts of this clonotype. In nucleotides, the CDR3 is TGTGCCAGCAGCTTAGAACGGATCTCCTACTACGAGCAGTACTTC. This sequence encodes CASSLERISYYEQYF. The V gene is TRBV7-2, the J gene TRBJ2-7; D ambiguous. V lost 1 base and J lost 3, with 13 bases in between. The CDR3 spans 15 residues. Germline lookup yields CDR1 SGHTA and CDR2 FQGNSA.

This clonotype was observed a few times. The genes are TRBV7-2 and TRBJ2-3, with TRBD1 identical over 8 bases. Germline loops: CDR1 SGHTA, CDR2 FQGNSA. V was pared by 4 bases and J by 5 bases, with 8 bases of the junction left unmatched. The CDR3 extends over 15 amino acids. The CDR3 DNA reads TGTGCCAGCAGCTCCCGGGACAGGTTTTTAGATACGCAGTATTTT. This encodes CASSSRDRFLDTQYF.

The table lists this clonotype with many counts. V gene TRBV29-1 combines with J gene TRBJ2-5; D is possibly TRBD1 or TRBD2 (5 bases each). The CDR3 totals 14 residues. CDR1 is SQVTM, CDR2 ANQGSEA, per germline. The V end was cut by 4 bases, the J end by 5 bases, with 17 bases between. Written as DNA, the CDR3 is TGCAGCGTTGGGGGATGGGGGACCCACGAGACCCAGTACTTC. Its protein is CSVGGWGTHETQYF.

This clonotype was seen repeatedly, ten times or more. The chain's CDR3 is CASSFLSNQPQHF. As DNA, the CDR3 is TGCGCCAGCAGCTTTTTGAGCAATCAGCCCCAGCATTTT. The rearrangement links TRBV5-1 to TRBJ1-5; D unclear. Germline V lookup: CDR1 SGHRS, CDR2 YFSETQ. Trimming stripped 2 bases from V and 1 base from J, with 4 bases between. This CDR3 is 13 amino acids long.